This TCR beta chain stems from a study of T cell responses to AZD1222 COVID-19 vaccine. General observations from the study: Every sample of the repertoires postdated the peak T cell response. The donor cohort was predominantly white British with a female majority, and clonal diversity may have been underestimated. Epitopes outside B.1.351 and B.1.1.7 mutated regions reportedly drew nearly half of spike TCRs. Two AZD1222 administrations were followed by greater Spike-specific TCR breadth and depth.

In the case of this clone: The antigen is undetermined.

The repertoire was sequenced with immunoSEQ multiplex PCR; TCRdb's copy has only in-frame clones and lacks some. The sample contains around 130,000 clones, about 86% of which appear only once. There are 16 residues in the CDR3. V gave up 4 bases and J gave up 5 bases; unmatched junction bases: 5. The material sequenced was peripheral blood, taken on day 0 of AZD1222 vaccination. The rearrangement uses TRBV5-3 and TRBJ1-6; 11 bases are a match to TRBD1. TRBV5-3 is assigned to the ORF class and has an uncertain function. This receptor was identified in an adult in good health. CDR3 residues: CARSSGQGADNSPLHF. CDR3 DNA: TGTGCCAGAAGCAGCGGACAGGGGGCGGATAATTCACCCCTCCACTTT.